Each of the 17 T cell receptor beta chains below was sequenced from the same sample in a study of CXCR3-negative and CXCR3-positive naive CD8 T cells. Preparation of TRB cDNA libraries relied on 5' RACE carrying UMI labels. Following a re-call of the 5' RACE reads, TCRdb has one entry per CDR3 protein and lacks DNA. This table lists 130,000 or so distinct CDR3 sequences. The sample consisted of naive CXCR3- CD8+ T cells from blood. Sample subset: CD45RO-CCR7+CD27+CD95- naive CD8+ T cells lacking CXCR3 (TNR3-). All receptors come from a human donor in good health. Some clones in this sample may be carry-over from other donors' samples.

The chain links TRBV7-6 to TRBJ2-7; there is no DNA to check the TCRdb D call of TRBD1. This CDR3 spans 12 amino acids. Per germline, CDR1 SGHVS and CDR2 FNYEAQ. This CDR3 reads CASSSTLYEQYF.

The V and J genes are TRBV6-5 and TRBJ2-3; TCRdb lists TRBD1, though no DNA is available to test this call. CDR1 MNHEY and CDR2 SVGAGI come from the germline V gene. This CDR3 comprises 13 residues. This CDR3 reads CASGTRDSDTQYF.

V and J are TRBV5-1 and TRBJ2-1; TCRdb's D call, TRBD2, is unchecked because there is no DNA. The CDR3 is 19 residues long. In germline, CDR1 is SGHRS, CDR2 YFSETQ. The CDR3 sequence is CASSLGTSGGNRSYNEQFF.

The chain carries TRBV20-1 and TRBJ2-7; TCRdb returns TRBD2, unconfirmable since there is no DNA. In germline, CDR1 is DFQATT, CDR2 SNEGSKA (reference sequence). The CDR3 spans 12 residues. CDR3 in amino acids: CSARGETYEQYF.

The chain is built from TRBV18 and TRBJ2-1; the TCRdb call, TRBD1, lacks DNA for checking. This CDR3 is 18 amino acids long. Per germline, CDR1 KGHSH and CDR2 LQKENI. CDR3 sequence reads: CASSGRLRQEKFYNEQFF. Full variable domain (rest looked up from reference TRBV18 and TRBJ2-1): NAGVMQNPRHLVRRRGQEARLRCSPMKGHSHVYWYRQLPEEGLKFMVYLQKENIIDESGMPKERFSAEFPKEGPSILRIQQVVRGDSAAYFCASSGRLRQEKFYNEQFFGPGTRLTVL.

This chain connects TRBV11-2 to TRBJ2-5; the TCRdb call, TRBD2, lacks DNA for checking. From germline, CDR1 is SGHAT and CDR2 FQNNGV. The CDR3 is made up of 14 amino acids. CDR3 residues: CASSFSGGMETQYF.

The rearrangement uses TRBV12-3 or TRBV12-4 and TRBJ1-2. The CDR3 covers 12 residues. The CDR3 sequence is CASSLNLYGYTF.

The chain uses TRBV19 and TRBJ2-7; the TCRdb D gene call, TRBD2, has no DNA to confirm it. This CDR3 region has 15 residues. CDR1 LNHDA and CDR2 SQIVND come from the germline V gene (reference sequence). CDR3 in amino acids: CASSVASGGPYEQYF.

V is TRBV20-1 and J is TRBJ2-2; TCRdb picks TRBD1, but there is no DNA to check that call. Per the germline V gene, CDR1 is DFQATT and CDR2 is SNEGSKA (reference sequence). The length of the CDR3 is 15 residues. CDR3 loop: CSARWTGINTGELFF.

The chain uses TRBV9 and TRBJ1-1; TCRdb's D gene call, TRBD1, goes unchecked for lack of DNA. This CDR3 region has 14 residues. The germline V gene encodes CDR1 SGDLS and CDR2 YYNGEE. The CDR3 loop reads CASSVERGSAEAFF.

The chain uses TRBV15 and TRBJ2-5; TCRdb names TRBD1, which stays unverified in the absence of DNA. CDR3 length equals 15 residues. CDR1 and CDR2 (germline): LNHNV, YYDKDF (reference sequence). CDR3 residues: CATSRDIQGKETQYF.

V gene TRBV7-9 combines with J gene TRBJ1-4; without DNA, the TCRdb call of TRBD1 cannot be checked. In germline, CDR1 is SEHNR, CDR2 FQNEAQ (reference sequence). This CDR3 spans 16 amino acids. CDR3 residues: CASSDWTGATNEKLFF.

The chain employs TRBV12-5 and TRBJ2-5; the D call of TRBD2 rests on TCRdb alone, since no DNA is present to check it. Looked up from germline, CDR1 is LGHNT and CDR2 is FRNRAP. The CDR3 length is 15 residues. The CDR3 reads CASGLGPGGQETQYF.

J is TRBJ2-2 and V is TRBV2; TCRdb lists TRBD2, though no DNA is available to test this call. Germline V CDR1 and CDR2: SNHLY, FYNNEI. The CDR3 spans 15 residues. CDR3 protein: CASRGTSGGTGELFF.

This chain uses TRBV7-2 with TRBJ2-3; with no DNA, the TCRdb D assignment of TRBD1 cannot be verified. Germline V gene sequence: CDR1 SGHTA, CDR2 FQGNSA. The CDR3 runs 17 residues. The CDR3: CASSLIHRGLGTDTQYF.

V is TRBV6-5 and J is TRBJ2-5; TCRdb proposes TRBD2, but this gene call is untestable without DNA. Germline lookup yields CDR1 MNHEY and CDR2 SVGAGI. CDR3 size: 16 residues. CDR3 in amino acids: CASSSSGLANWETQYF.

The V call is TRBV12-3 or TRBV12-4, the J call TRBJ1-5; TCRdb returns TRBD1, unconfirmable since there is no DNA. This CDR3 is 15 amino acids long. The chain's CDR3 is CASSFGDRGSQPQHF.